One sample yielded the 3 T cell receptor beta chains listed below, sequenced in a study of T-cell reconstitution after alpha-beta-depleted transplantation in children. TCRbeta library preparation incorporated unique molecular identifiers. A single record per CDR3 protein comes from TCRdb applying MiXCR to the PCR reads. The sample includes some 600,000 distinct CDR3 sequences, 15% to 20% of them seen just once. Sequenced material: PBMCs from the stem cell graft donor, taken from the stem cell graft. All receptors come from a human donor who donated a stem cell graft to a child with acute myeloid leukemia.

This clonotype came up a few times. One end of the junction does not line up with germline, which may come from a read error. The chain links TRBV7-9 to TRBJ2-2; no clear D gene. The V gene's germline CDR1 is SEHNR and CDR2 FQNEAQ (reference sequence). There are 14 residues in the CDR3. This CDR3 is CASSSRPGTGELFF. The CDR3 DNA follows: TGTGCCAGCAGCTCCCGACCAGGCACCGGAGAGCTGTTTTTT.

This clonotype appeared a few times. The chain employs TRBV5-1 and TRBJ1-1; tentative D call: TRBD1 (6 bases). The CDR3 is made up of 17 amino acids. Germline CDR1 and CDR2: SGHRS and YFSETQ. V was shortened by 1 base and J by 5 bases, with 21 bases between the two germline ends. The CDR3 loop is CASSLKGGVATGTEAFF. The CDR3, as DNA: TGCGCCAGCAGCTTGAAGGGCGGAGTAGCCACAGGGACTGAAGCTTTCTTT. Full variable domain (rest looked up from reference TRBV5-1 and TRBJ1-1): KAGVTQTPRYLIKTRGQQVTLSCSPISGHRSVSWYQQTPGQGLQFLFEYFSETQRNKGNFPGRFSGRQFSNSRSEMNVSTLELGDSALYLCASSLKGGVATGTEAFFGQGTRLTVV.

This sequence joins TRBV7-3 and TRBJ2-3; TRBD1 matches 8 bases. Germline V gene data show CDR1 as SGHTA and CDR2 as FQGTGA. CDR3 size: 15 residues. V lost 6 bases, J lost 6 bases, and 11 bases stayed unmatched. CDR3: CASSNDRGLGDTQYF. The DNA for the CDR3 is TGTGCCAGCAGTAATGACAGGGGATTAGGCGATACGCAGTATTTT.